This TCR beta chain is drawn from a study of blood T cell repertoires in COVID-19. Looking at the study overall: Acute and convalescent COVID-19 specimens originated in the United States, Italy and Spain. The cDNA or gDNA used as material had been derived from T cells, B-cell-depleted T cells, or PBMCs.

Trimming left V 4 bases short and J 1 base short, with 16 bases between. From germline, CDR1 is SEHNR and CDR2 FQNEAQ (reference sequence). This CDR3 region has 16 residues. Original data processing: Counts of nucleated cells, estimated from reference gene primer amplification, were obtained. The assay was immunoSEQ multiplex PCR, and TCRdb's table has in-frame clones only and misses some. The D gene and trimming were derived from the DNA, and the V and J assignments and clone size from that table. This table has tens of thousands of clones, about 82% appearing once. The sequenced sample was peripheral blood. The rearrangement joins TRBV7-9 to TRBJ1-1; weak D call: TRBD1 (5 bases). The sequence was collected from a human donor in a cohort sampled during active COVID-19. The CDR3 coding sequence is TGTGCCAGCAGCTCCGGATGGGGAGGGGAGAACACTGAAGCTTTCTTT. Translating it yields CASSSGWGGENTEAFF.